This T cell receptor (beta chain) came from a study of cytomegalovirus exposure and HLA in healthy donors. Regarding the study as a whole: Using a false discovery rate of 0.05, a later analysis showed that approximately 16,000 TCR beta sequences were associated with HLA alleles. The authors confirmed in vitro that a few CMV-associated chains were specific for CMV antigens.

Germline lookup yields CDR1 MDHEN and CDR2 SYDVKM. There are 14 residues in the CDR3. With 2 bases clipped from V and 6 bases from J, the junction kept 2 bases outside the gene matches. PCR employed 60 Vbeta and 13 Jbeta primers. The repertoire was sequenced with immunoSEQ multiplex PCR; TCRdb's copy has only in-frame clones and lacks some. The sample gives roughly 100,000 clones, 60% to 75% of which show up once; roughly 10% is in the top ten. This clone has just a few counts. Its antigen is not identified. This sequence originates from a man aged 35-49 years in good health and CMV-seropositive. Sequencing input: PBMCs. The chain has TRBV28 and TRBJ2-1; 9 nucleotides agree with TRBD1. Written as DNA, the CDR3 is TGTGCCAGCAGTTTAGGACAGGGGAGCAATGAGCAGTTCTTC. It codes for CASSLGQGSNEQFF.